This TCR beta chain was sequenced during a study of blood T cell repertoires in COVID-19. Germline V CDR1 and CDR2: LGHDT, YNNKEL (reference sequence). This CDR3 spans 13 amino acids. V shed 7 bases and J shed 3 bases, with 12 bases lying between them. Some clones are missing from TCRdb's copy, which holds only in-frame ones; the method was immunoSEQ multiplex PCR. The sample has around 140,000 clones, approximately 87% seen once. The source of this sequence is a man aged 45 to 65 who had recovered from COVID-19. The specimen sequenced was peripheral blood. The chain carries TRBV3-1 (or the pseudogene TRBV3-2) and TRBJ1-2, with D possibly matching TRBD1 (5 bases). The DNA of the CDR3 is TGTGCCAGCACCAGAACAGGATACTATGGCTACACCTTC. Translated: CASTRTGYYGYTF.